This TCR beta chain is from a study of technical replicates of blood from a few donors. CDR1 is SEHNR, CDR2 FQNEAQ, per germline (reference sequence). The junction had 5 bases not matched to a gene; V was cut back by 3 bases and J by 4 bases. The CDR3 contains 14 residues. Here immunoSEQ multiplex PCR was the method, and the copy in TCRdb shows in-frame clones only, minus some. The sample includes about 82,000 clones, 85% to 95% of them seen just once. The V and J genes are TRBV7-9 and TRBJ1-2; 7 bases fit TRBD1. The TCR sequence derives from a human donor in good health. The sequenced material came from T cells isolated from PBMCs. In nucleotides, the CDR3 is TGTGCCAGCAGCTTTTCGAGACAGGGCTATGGCTACACCTTC. This translates into CASSFSRQGYGYTF.